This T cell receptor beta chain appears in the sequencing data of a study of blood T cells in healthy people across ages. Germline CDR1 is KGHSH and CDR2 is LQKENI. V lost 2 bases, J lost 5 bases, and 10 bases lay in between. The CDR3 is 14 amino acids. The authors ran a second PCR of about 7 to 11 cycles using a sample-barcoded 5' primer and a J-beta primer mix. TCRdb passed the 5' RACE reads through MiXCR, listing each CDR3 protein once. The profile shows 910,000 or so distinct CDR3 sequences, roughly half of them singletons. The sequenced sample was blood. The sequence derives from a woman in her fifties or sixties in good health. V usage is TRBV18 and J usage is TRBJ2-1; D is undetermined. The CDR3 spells CASSPRISDNEQFF. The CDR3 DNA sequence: TGTGCCAGCTCACCAAGAATCTCAGACAATGAGCAGTTCTTC.